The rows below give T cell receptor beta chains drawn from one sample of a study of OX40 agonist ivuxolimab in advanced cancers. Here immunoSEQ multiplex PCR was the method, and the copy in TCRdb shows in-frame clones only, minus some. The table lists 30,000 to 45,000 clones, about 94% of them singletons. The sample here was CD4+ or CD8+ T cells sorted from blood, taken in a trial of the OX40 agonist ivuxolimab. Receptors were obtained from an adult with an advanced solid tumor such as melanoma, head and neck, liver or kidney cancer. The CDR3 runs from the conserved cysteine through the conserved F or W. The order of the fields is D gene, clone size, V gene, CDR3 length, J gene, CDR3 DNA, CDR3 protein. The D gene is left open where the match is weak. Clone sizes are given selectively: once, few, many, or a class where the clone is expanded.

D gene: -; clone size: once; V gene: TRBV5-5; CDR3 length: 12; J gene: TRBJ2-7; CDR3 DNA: TGTGCCAGCAGCTCCAGTGGAGGCGAGCAGTACTTC; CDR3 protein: CASSSSGGEQYF
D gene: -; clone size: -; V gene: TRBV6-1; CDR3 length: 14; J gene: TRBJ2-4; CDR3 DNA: TGTGCCAGCAGTGACCCCAGGTCCAAAAACATTCAGTACTTC; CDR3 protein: CASSDPRSKNIQYF
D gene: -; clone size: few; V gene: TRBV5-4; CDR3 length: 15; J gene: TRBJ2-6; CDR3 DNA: TGTGCCAGCAGCCTGGGGCACTCTGGGGCCAACGTCCTGACTTTC; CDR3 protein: CASSLGHSGANVLTF
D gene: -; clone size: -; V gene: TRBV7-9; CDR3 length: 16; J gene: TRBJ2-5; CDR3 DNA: TGTGCCAGCAGCTTAGATTCGCAGGGAGGCCAAGAGACCCAGTACTTC; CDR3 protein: CASSLDSQGGQETQYF
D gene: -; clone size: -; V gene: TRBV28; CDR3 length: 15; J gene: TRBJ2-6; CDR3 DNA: TGTGCCAGCAGTTTATACGGCTCTGGGGCCAACGTCCTGACTTTC; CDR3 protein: CASSLYGSGANVLTF
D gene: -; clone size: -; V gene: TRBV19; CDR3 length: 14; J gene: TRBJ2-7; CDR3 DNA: TGTGCCAGTAGTATAGGTAGCGCGTCCTACGAGCAGTACTTC; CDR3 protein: CASSIGSASYEQYF
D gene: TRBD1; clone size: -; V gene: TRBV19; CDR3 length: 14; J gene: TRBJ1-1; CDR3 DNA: TGTGCCAGTAGTATCGGGACAGGGAACACTGAAGCTTTCTTT; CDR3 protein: CASSIGTGNTEAFF
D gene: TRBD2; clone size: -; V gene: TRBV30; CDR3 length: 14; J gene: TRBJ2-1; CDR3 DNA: TGTGCCTGGAAAGGACTAGCGGGATACAATGAGCAGTTCTTC; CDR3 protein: CAWKGLAGYNEQFF
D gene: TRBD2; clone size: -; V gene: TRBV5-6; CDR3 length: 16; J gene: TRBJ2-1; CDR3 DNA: TGTGCCAGCAGCTTGGCCGGGACTACCTCCTACAATGAGCAGTTCTTC; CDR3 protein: CASSLAGTTSYNEQFF
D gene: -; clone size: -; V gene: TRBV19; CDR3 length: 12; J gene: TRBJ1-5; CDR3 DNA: TGTGCCAGTAGTATTGGCAATCAGCCCCAGCATTTT; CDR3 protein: CASSIGNQPQHF
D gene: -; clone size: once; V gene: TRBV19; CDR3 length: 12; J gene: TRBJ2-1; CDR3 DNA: TGTGCCAGTAGTACTAGTTACAATGAGCAGTTCTTC; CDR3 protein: CASSTSYNEQFF
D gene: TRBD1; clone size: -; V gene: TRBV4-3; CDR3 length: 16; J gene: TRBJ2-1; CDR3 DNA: TGCGCCAGCAGCCACCAAACAGGGACAGTGATTAATGAGCAGTTCTTC; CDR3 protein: CASSHQTGTVINEQFF
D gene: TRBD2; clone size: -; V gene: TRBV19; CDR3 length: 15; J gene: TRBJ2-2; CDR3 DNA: TGTGCCAGTAGTTTCCACCCGGGGGGCACCGGGGAGCTGTTTTTT; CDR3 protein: CASSFHPGGTGELFF
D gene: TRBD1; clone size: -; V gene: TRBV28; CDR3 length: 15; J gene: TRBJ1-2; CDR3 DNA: TGTGCCAGCAGTCCTCCGGGACAGCACAACTATGGCTACACCTTC; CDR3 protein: CASSPPGQHNYGYTF
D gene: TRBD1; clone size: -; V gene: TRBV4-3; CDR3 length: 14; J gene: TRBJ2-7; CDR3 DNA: TGCGCCAGCAGCTCCCGGGACAGGGCCTACGAGCAGTACTTC; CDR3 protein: CASSSRDRAYEQYF
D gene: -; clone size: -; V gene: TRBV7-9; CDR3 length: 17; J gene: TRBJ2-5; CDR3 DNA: TGTGCCAGCAGCTTGTCCCACGCCGACAGTACCAAAGAGACCCAGTACTTC; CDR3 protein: CASSLSHADSTKETQYF
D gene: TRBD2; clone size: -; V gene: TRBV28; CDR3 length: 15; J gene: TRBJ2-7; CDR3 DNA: TGTGCCAGCAGTTTAATAGCGGGACAAACCTACGAGCAGTACTTC; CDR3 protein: CASSLIAGQTYEQYF
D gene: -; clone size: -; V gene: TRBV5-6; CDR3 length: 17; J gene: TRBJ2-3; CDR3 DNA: TGTGCCAGCAGCTTGGCCAAGGAGGTGGCGATTGCAGATACGCAGTATTTT; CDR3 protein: CASSLAKEVAIADTQYF
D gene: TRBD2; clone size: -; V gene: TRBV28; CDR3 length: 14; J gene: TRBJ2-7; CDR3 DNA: TGTGCCAGCACTATAGCGGGGGATGCCTACGAGCAGTACTTC; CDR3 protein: CASTIAGDAYEQYF
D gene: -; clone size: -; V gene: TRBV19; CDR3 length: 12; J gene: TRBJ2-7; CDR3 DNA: TGTGCCAGTAGCGGATCGAACTACGAGCAGTACTTC; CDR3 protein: CASSGSNYEQYF
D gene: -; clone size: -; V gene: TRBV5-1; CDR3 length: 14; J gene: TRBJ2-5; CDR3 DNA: TGCGCCAGCAGCTTGGGGCAGTACGAAGAGACCCAGTACTTC; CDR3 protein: CASSLGQYEETQYF
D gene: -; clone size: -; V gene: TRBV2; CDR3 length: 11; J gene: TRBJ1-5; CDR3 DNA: TGTGCCAGCAGTGACCCTCAGCCCCAGCATTTT; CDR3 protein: CASSDPQPQHF
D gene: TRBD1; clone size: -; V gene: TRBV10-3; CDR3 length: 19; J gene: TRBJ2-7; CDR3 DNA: TGTGCCATCAGATCCGGGACAGGGGGCTCGGTATTTATGACCTACGAGCAGTACTTC; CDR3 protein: CAIRSGTGGSVFMTYEQYF
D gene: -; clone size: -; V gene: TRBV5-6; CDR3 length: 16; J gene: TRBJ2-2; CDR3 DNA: TGTGCCAGCAGCCCACCCCCCCTACAGGTCACCGGGGAGCTGTTTTTT; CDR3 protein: CASSPPPLQVTGELFF
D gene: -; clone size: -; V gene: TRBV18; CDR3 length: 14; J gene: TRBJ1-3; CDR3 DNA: TGTGCCAGCTCACCACTCGACAGTGGAAACACCATATATTTT; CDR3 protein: CASSPLDSGNTIYF
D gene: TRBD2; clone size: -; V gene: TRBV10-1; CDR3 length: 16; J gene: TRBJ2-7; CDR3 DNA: TGCGCCAGCAGTGAGTCCGCGGGGCTAGCGGCCGACGAGCAGTACTTC; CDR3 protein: CASSESAGLAADEQYF
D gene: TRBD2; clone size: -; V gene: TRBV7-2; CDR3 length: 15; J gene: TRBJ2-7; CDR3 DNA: TGTGCCAGCAGCTCCTGGACTAGCGGGAGGTCCGAGCAGTACTTC; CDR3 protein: CASSSWTSGRSEQYF
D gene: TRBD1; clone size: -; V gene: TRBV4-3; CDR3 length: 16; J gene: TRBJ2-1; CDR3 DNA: TGCGCCAGCAGCCAAGAGGTGACAGGGGGCTACAATGAGCAGTTCTTC; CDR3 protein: CASSQEVTGGYNEQFF
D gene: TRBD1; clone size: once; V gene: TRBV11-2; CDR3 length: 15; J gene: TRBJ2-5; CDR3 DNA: TGTGCCAGCAGCATGACAGGGGCCGCATTGGAGACCCAGTACTTC; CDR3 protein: CASSMTGAALETQYF
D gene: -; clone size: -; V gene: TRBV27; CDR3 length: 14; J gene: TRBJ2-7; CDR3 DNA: TGTGCCAGCAGCCTCATAGGCGGGACAACCGAGCAGTACTTC; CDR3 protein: CASSLIGGTTEQYF
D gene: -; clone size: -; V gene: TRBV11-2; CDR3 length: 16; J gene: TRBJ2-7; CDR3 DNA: TGTGCCAGCAGCACCCGGGGTGGGCAGGGATCCTACGAGCAGTACTTC; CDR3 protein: CASSTRGGQGSYEQYF
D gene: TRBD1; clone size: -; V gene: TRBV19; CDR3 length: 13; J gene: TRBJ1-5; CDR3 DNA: TGTGCCAGTTCGACAGGGCTCAATCAGCCCCAGCATTTT; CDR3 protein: CASSTGLNQPQHF
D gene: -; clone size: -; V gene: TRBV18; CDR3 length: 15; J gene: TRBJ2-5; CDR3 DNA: TGTGCCAGCTCACCCACCCCCTGGGTCCAAGAGACCCAGTACTTC; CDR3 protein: CASSPTPWVQETQYF
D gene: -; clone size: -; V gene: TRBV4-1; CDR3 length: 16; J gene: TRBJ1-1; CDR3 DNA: TGCGCCAGCAGCCGCCCGCAGGGGCGCTGGTTGGCTGAAGCTTTCTTT; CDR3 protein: CASSRPQGRWLAEAFF
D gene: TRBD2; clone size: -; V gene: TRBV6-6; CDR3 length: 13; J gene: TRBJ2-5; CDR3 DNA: TGTGCCAGCACCCCAGGCGGGGGGGAGACCCAGTACTTC; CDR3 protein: CASTPGGGETQYF
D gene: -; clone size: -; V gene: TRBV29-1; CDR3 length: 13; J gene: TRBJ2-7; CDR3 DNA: TGCAGCGTGTCTCCGAAGGGATCCTACGAGCAGTACTTC; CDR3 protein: CSVSPKGSYEQYF
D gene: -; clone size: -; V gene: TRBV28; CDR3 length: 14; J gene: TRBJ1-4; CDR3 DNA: TGTGCCAGCAGGGTCGTAGGTGTAGGGGAAAAACTGTTTTTT; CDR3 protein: CASRVVGVGEKLFF
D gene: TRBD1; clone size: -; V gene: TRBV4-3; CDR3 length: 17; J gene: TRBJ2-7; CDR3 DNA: TGCGCCAGCAGCCAAGAAGTTCAGGGGGTTTACTCCTACGAGCAGTACTTC; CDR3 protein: CASSQEVQGVYSYEQYF
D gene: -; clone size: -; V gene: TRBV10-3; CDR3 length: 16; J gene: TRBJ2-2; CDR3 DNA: TGTGCCATCAGTGAACATCCTAGCTATAACACCGGGGAGCTGTTTTTT; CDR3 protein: CAISEHPSYNTGELFF
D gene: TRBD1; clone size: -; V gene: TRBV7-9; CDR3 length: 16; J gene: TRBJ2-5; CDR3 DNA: TGTGCCAGCTCCCTCACGGGTGGGACAGGGGCCGGGGCCCAGTACTTC; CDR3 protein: CASSLTGGTGAGAQYF
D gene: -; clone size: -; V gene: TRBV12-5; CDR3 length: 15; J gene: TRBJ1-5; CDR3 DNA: TGTGCTAGTGGTTTGGTCCCTGAAGGTCGACAGCCCCAGCATTTT; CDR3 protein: CASGLVPEGRQPQHF
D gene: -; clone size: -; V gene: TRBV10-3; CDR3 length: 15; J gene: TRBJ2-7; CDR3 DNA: TGTGCCATCAGTGAGTCGTTTGGCCCGGCCTACGAGCAGTACTTC; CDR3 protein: CAISESFGPAYEQYF
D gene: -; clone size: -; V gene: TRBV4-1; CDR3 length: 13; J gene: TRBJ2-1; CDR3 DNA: TGCGCCAGCAGCCAAGTTAGCCCCAATGAGCAGTTCTTC; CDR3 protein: CASSQVSPNEQFF
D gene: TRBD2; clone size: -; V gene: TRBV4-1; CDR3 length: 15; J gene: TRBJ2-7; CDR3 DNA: TGCGCCAGCAGGTCGCGGGAACTAGCGGGATTCGAGCAGTACTTC; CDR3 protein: CASRSRELAGFEQYF
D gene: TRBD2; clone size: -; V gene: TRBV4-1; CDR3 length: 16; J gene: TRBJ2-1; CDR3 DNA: TGCGCCAGCAGCCAATCGGGGACTAGCGGGATCAATGAGCAGTTCTTC; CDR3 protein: CASSQSGTSGINEQFF